Shown below are 27 T cell receptor beta chains from a single sample sequenced in a study of Graves' ophthalmopathy and Graves' hyperthyroidism. The sequenced template was RNA, covering the TCR beta CDR3 region. The workflow started with a first-round RT-PCR run with HTBI primers and then moved on to a second-round multiplex PCR. TCRdb re-called the multiplex PCR reads through MiXCR, storing one row per CDR3 protein. The sample contains about 740,000 distinct CDR3 sequences, 40% of which appear only once. Sequenced input: peripheral blood. The receptors derive from an adult man with Graves' ophthalmopathy.

The chain employs TRBV7-2 and TRBJ2-5; no clear D gene. Germline V gives CDR1 SGHTA, CDR2 FQGNSA. This CDR3 comprises 14 residues. V was shortened by 1 base and J by 5 bases, with 11 bases between the two germline ends. The CDR3 sequence is CASSLGTAAETQYF. The CDR3 DNA sequence: TGTGCCAGCAGCTTAGGGACCGCTGCGGAGACCCAGTACTTC.

This clonotype was detected a few times. The V gene is TRBV7-9, the J gene TRBJ2-7; 7 bases map to TRBD2. The germline CDR1 and CDR2 sequences are SEHNR and FQNEAQ (reference sequence). The CDR3 runs 15 residues. Trimming at V came to 3 bases and at J to 5 bases, leaving 10 bases not matched to a gene. The CDR3 loop reads CASSLDSSGSNEQYF. The DNA for the CDR3 is TGTGCCAGCAGCTTGGATAGTAGCGGGTCCAACGAGCAGTACTTC.

The chain is built from TRBV29-1 and TRBJ1-2; D might be TRBD1 (6 bases). Germline loops: CDR1 SQVTM, CDR2 ANQGSEA. The CDR3 runs to 14 residues. Between the trimmed V and J ends, which lost 2 bases and 6 bases, there was a span of 16 bases. The CDR3 bases are TGCAGCGTTGAACGAGGGGGGCGCCTTGATGGCTACACCTTC. Protein sequence: CSVERGGRLDGYTF.

This rearrangement joins TRBV24-1 to TRBJ1-5; 7 bases line up with TRBD1. CDR1 and CDR2 (germline): KGHDR, SFDVKD. The CDR3 length is 13 residues. Trimming removed 11 bases from V and 4 bases from J; junction bases left unmatched: 7. The CDR3 sequence: CAKLGQHNQPQHF. The DNA for the CDR3 is TGTGCCAAGTTGGGACAGCATAATCAGCCCCAGCATTTT.

This clonotype was detected ten times or more. The rearrangement links TRBV24-1 to TRBJ2-5; D is possibly TRBD2 (5 bases). Germline V gives CDR1 KGHDR, CDR2 SFDVKD. V was pared by 9 bases and J by 2 bases, with 9 bases between. There are 12 residues in the CDR3. The CDR3 region is CATGGFQETQYF. CDR3 DNA: TGTGCCACCGGAGGATTTCAAGAGACCCAGTACTTC.

This clonotype was picked up a small number of times. The J gene is TRBJ1-6, the V gene TRBV20-1, with unresolved D. The CDR3 runs 14 residues. Germline V gene sequence: CDR1 DFQATT, CDR2 SNEGSKA (reference sequence). The V gene lost 6 bases and the J gene lost 0 bases, with 9 bases spanning the gap. CDR3 nucleotides: TGCAGTGCCAGCGGGATCTCCTATAATTCACCCCTCCACTTT. It is translated as CSASGISYNSPLHF.

The rearrangement links TRBV25-1 to TRBJ2-2; 8 nucleotides match TRBD2. The V gene end was trimmed by 6 bases and the J gene end by 6 bases; junction bases not matched to a gene: 9. In germline, CDR1 is MGHDK, CDR2 SYGVNS. The CDR3 runs 15 residues. Here the CDR3 reads CASRGPGLGAGELFF. CDR3 nucleotides: TGTGCCAGCAGGGGTCCGGGACTAGGCGCCGGGGAGCTGTTTTTT.

The rearrangement links TRBV2 to TRBJ1-2; D is possibly TRBD1 (5 bases). The V end was cut by 5 bases, the J end by 8 bases, with 12 bases between. The CDR3 runs to 12 residues. Per germline, CDR1 SNHLY and CDR2 FYNNEI. The CDR3 nucleotides are TGTGCCAGCAGTCCGGGGCCGGCCGGCTACACCTTC. Protein: CASSPGPAGYTF.

The J gene is TRBJ2-7, the V gene TRBV19, with 7 bases lining up with TRBD1. The CDR3 runs 14 residues. Trimming removed 8 bases from V and 0 bases from J; junction bases left unmatched: 7. Germline V gene sequence: CDR1 LNHDA, CDR2 SQIVND (reference sequence). CDR3: CASGSGQVSYEQYF. The CDR3 nucleotides are TGTGCCAGTGGCTCTGGACAGGTCTCCTACGAGCAGTACTTC.

This clonotype has a count of ten or more. V usage is TRBV7-8 and J usage is TRBJ2-5; D remains ambiguous. Germline V gene data show CDR1 as SGHVS and CDR2 as FQNEAQ. The CDR3 has 13 residues. V dropped 1 base and J dropped 4 bases, with 7 bases sitting between them. CDR3 in DNA: TGTGCCAGCAGCTTAGTAATGGGAGAGACCCAGTACTTC. Residues: CASSLVMGETQYF.

For the CDR3, the DNA is TGTGCCAGCACCTCATGGGCAGGGGTCGAGACCCAGTACTTC. Its protein is CASTSWAGVETQYF. The chain employs TRBV2 and TRBJ2-5; a weak D match, TRBD1 (6 bases). Trimming cost V 7 bases and J 5 bases, with 17 bases left between them. Germline assignment: CDR1 SNHLY and CDR2 FYNNEI. This CDR3 spans 14 amino acids.

Ten or more counts support this clonotype. The V call is TRBV24-1, the J call TRBJ1-5; TRBD1 agrees at 7 bases. Trimming cost V 8 bases and J 6 bases; bases outside gene matches: 9. This CDR3 comprises 14 residues. Germline CDR1 reads KGHDR; CDR2 reads SFDVKD. The CDR3 loop is CATTDLRQGQPQHF. CDR3 coding DNA: TGTGCCACCACCGACCTTCGACAGGGTCAGCCCCAGCATTTT.

V and J are TRBV5-1 and TRBJ2-5; the D gene is possibly TRBD2 (6 bases). V was clipped by 4 bases and J by 4 bases, with 17 bases between them. This CDR3 is 15 amino acids long. Germline V gene sequence: CDR1 SGHRS, CDR2 YFSETQ. The CDR3 coding sequence is TGCGCCAGCAGCCCTCTAGCGAGGAGGGGAGAGACCCAGTACTTC. It codes for CASSPLARRGETQYF. Based on the CDR3 plus reference TRBV5-1 and TRBJ2-5, the full variable domain is KAGVTQTPRYLIKTRGQQVTLSCSPISGHRSVSWYQQTPGQGLQFLFEYFSETQRNKGNFPGRFSGRQFSNSRSEMNVSTLELGDSALYLCASSPLARRGETQYFGPGTRLLVL.

This clonotype has at least ten counts. This sequence joins TRBV29-1 and TRBJ1-1; TRBD1 matches at 9 bases. V dropped 7 bases and J dropped 5; count of bases not matched to a gene: 8. Germline CDR1 SQVTM, CDR2 ANQGSEA. This CDR3 region has 13 residues. The CDR3: CSATGGRGTEAFF. The CDR3 DNA is TGCAGCGCAACAGGGGGCAGAGGGACTGAAGCTTTCTTT.

This clonotype was seen repeatedly, ten times or more. The chain uses TRBV7-9 and TRBJ1-1, with no clear D. This CDR3 spans 12 amino acids. Germline CDR1 is SEHNR and CDR2 is FQNEAQ (reference sequence). Trimming removed 5 bases at V and 0 bases at J, with 4 bases between. The CDR3 loop is CASSQMNTEAFF. The CDR3 region has the DNA TGTGCCAGCAGCCAGATGAACACTGAAGCTTTCTTT.

V gene TRBV24-1 combines with J gene TRBJ1-5, with 7 nucleotides matching TRBD1. Trimming cost V 11 bases and J 3 bases; bases outside gene matches: 21. From germline, CDR1 is KGHDR and CDR2 SFDVKD. This CDR3 spans 18 amino acids. The CDR3 loop is CASTIGTAKRKFNQPQHF. The CDR3 nucleotides read TGTGCCAGCACCATCGGGACAGCCAAAAGAAAGTTCAATCAGCCCCAGCATTTT.

The chain combines TRBV29-1 with TRBJ1-4; possible D gene TRBD1, 6 bases. Germline-derived CDR1 and CDR2 are SQVTM and ANQGSEA. Deletions cut 0 bases from V and 8 bases from J, with 22 bases between. This CDR3 is 17 amino acids long. The CDR3 spells CSVEDAGAGGVDEKLFF. CDR3 bases: TGCAGCGTTGAAGACGCAGGGGCTGGTGGTGTCGACGAAAAACTGTTTTTT.

In the case of this clonotype: Possible read error: a much larger clone is one base away. The chain recombines TRBV29-1 with TRBJ2-7; D remains unclear. The CDR3 extends over 14 amino acids. Germline lookup yields CDR1 SQVTM and CDR2 ANQGSEA. V was trimmed by 5 bases and J by 0 bases, leaving 14 bases between them. The CDR3 reads CSVIPGGSSYEQYF. CDR3 DNA sequence: TGCAGCGTTATCCCCGGCGGCAGCTCCTACGAGCAGTACTTC.

With regard to this clonotype: A much larger clone lies a single base off, so this may be a read error. The genes are TRBV19 and TRBJ1-1; D gene ambiguous. The CDR3 totals 13 residues. The ends were cut back, 6 bases at V and 4 bases at J, with 12 bases in the middle. The germline V gene has CDR1 LNHDA and CDR2 SQIVND (reference sequence). Written as DNA, the CDR3 is TGTGCCAGTAGGGGCGCATACACCACTGAAGCTTTCTTT. It codes for CASRGAYTTEAFF.

V is TRBV7-9 and J is TRBJ1-2; possible D gene TRBD1, 5 bases. The germline V and J ends were trimmed by 1 base and 2 bases, with 11 bases remaining between them. The germline V gene encodes CDR1 SEHNR and CDR2 FQNEAQ (reference sequence). The CDR3 totals 15 residues. Here the CDR3 reads CASSLGGIQNYGYTF. The CDR3 DNA sequence: TGTGCCAGCAGCTTAGGGGGGATCCAAAACTATGGCTACACCTTC. The complete variable domain, with remaining parts taken from reference TRBV7-9 and TRBJ1-2, reads DTGVSQNPRHKITKRGQNVTFRCDPISEHNRLYWYRQTLGQGPEFLTYFQNEAQLEKSRLLSDRFSAERPKGSFSTLEIQRTEQGDSAMYLCASSLGGIQNYGYTFGSGTRLTVV.

A few counts support this clonotype. The chain links TRBV5-4 to TRBJ2-7; 9 nucleotides line up with TRBD1. V lost 3 bases and J lost 6; bases outside the gene matches: 7. CDR1 SGHNT and CDR2 YYREEE come from the germline V gene (reference sequence). CDR3 length equals 14 residues. CDR3: CASSWAPGQGEQYF. The CDR3 bases are TGTGCCAGCAGCTGGGCCCCGGGACAGGGCGAGCAGTACTTC.

V gene TRBV29-1 combines with J gene TRBJ1-1; D gene uncertain. CDR1 is SQVTM and CDR2 is ANQGSEA in the germline V gene. The CDR3 length is 13 residues. CDR3 DNA: TGCAGTTATGATCCGGGCTTTAGCACTGAAGCTTTCTTT. This encodes CSYDPGFSTEAFF. Combining the CDR3 with reference TRBV29-1 and TRBJ1-1 gives the whole variable domain SAVISQKPSRDICQRGTSLTIQCQVDSQVTMMFWYRQQPGQSLTLIATANQGSEATYESGFVIDKFPISRPNLTFSTLTVSNMSPEDSSIYLCSYDPGFSTEAFFGQGTRLTVV.

A remark on this clonotype: The junction shows a germline mismatch at one end, possibly a read error. This chain links TRBV25-1 with TRBJ2-2; no clear D gene. Germline loops: CDR1 MGHDK, CDR2 SYGVNS. CDR3 size: 11 residues. The CDR3 spells CTSIVAGELFF. CDR3 sequence (DNA): TGTACCAGCATCGTGGCCGGGGAGCTGTTTTTT.

This clonotype was observed a few times. V gene TRBV20-1 combines with J gene TRBJ2-5; the match to TRBD2 covers 9 bases. The germline V gene has CDR1 DFQATT and CDR2 SNEGSKA (reference sequence). Trimming removed 6 bases from V and 9 bases from J; junction bases left unmatched: 17. CDR3 length: 15 amino acids. The CDR3 protein is CSASPSGTFPKAQYF. For the CDR3, the DNA is TGCAGTGCCAGCCCTAGCGGGACCTTCCCAAAGGCCCAGTACTTC.

On this clonotype: This may be a read error, as it is one base from a much larger clone. The gene calls are TRBV29-1 and TRBJ1-2; tentative D call: TRBD1 (6 bases). The CDR3 is 15 amino acids. CDR1 SQVTM and CDR2 ANQGSEA come from the germline V gene. The V gene lost 7 bases and the J gene lost 8 bases, with 26 bases spanning the gap. CDR3 nucleotide sequence: TGCAGCGCTATGAGGGATCCAGGGGCGGATGGGGGCTACACCTTC. Residues: CSAMRDPGADGGYTF.

Remarks on this clonotype: This may be a read error, as it is one base from a much larger clone. The genes are TRBV7-9 and TRBJ2-5; TRBD1 matches at 7 bases. CDR3 size: 13 residues. Germline V gene sequence: CDR1 SEHNR, CDR2 FQNEAQ (reference sequence). J gave up 9 bases and V 5 bases, and 9 bases lay outside the gene matches. The CDR3 DNA reads TGTGCCAGCAGCCTGACAGGGTTGGAGGCCCAGTACTTC. Translated: CASSLTGLEAQYF.

The chain combines TRBV6-2 or TRBV6-3 with TRBJ2-5; D remains unclear. Germline loops: CDR1 MNHEY, CDR2 SVGEGT. The CDR3 covers 13 residues. The ends were cut back, 8 bases at V and 0 bases at J, with 10 bases in the middle. This chain's CDR3 is CASHVRYQETQYF. CDR3 nucleotide sequence: TGTGCCAGCCACGTCCGGTACCAAGAGACCCAGTACTTC.